Each of the 2 T cell receptor beta chains below was sequenced from the same sample in a study of identifying expanded T cells in peripheral blood. Only in-frame clones appear in the TCRdb table, and some are missing; sequencing was by immunoSEQ multiplex PCR. The sample carries some 78,000 clones, 80% to 90% recorded once. The sample consisted of blood. The receptors come from a person aged 18-70 years in good health.

The chain couples TRBV7-9 to TRBJ2-1; 7 nucleotides line up with TRBD2. The length of the CDR3 is 15 residues. CDR1 SEHNR and CDR2 FQNEAQ come from the germline V gene (reference sequence). V was pared by 2 bases and J by 8 bases, with 9 bases of the junction left unmatched. CDR3 in amino acids: CASSLTGGGLHEQFF. The CDR3 DNA follows: TGTGCCAGCAGCTTAACGGGGGGAGGGCTTCATGAGCAGTTCTTC. The full variable domain, its missing parts supplied by reference TRBV7-9 and TRBJ2-1, is DTGVSQNPRHKITKRGQNVTFRCDPISEHNRLYWYRQTLGQGPEFLTYFQNEAQLEKSRLLSDRFSAERPKGSFSTLEIQRTEQGDSAMYLCASSLTGGGLHEQFFGPGTRLTVL.

The chain couples TRBV9 to TRBJ2-3, with a possible D match to TRBD2 (5 bases). Trimming stripped 0 bases from V and 3 bases from J, with 17 bases between. Germline V CDR1 and CDR2: SGDLS, YYNGEE. The CDR3 totals 17 residues. CDR3 bases: TGTGCCAGCAGCGTAGGAAGGTCCGGGGTGGGGACAGATACGCAGTATTTT. The encoded protein is CASSVGRSGVGTDTQYF.